The clone carrying this T cell receptor beta chain has just a few counts. What it recognizes is unknown. Cultured CD4+ T-cell DNA underwent Oncomine TCR Beta short-read sequencing. TCRdb re-called the PCR reads with MiXCR, one entry per CDR3 protein. The table shows fewer than 20,000 distinct CDR3 sequences, with 40% to 65% occurring only once. This specimen belongs to a study of vaccination and CD4 T cells after COVID-19. Study context: Convalescent cases comprised eight to ten mild and one severe, all SARS-CoV-2 positive by nasal swab PCR.

In germline, CDR1 is MDHEN, CDR2 SYDVKM. V trimming: 10 bases; J trimming: 0 bases; junction bases outside the gene matches: 11. The CDR3 is 17 residues long. Study-wide results and limits: The rise in median SARS-CoV-2-reactive clonotypes, from roughly 19 to 38, was not significant.

As to treatment: approximately 10-day PBMC culture with coronavirus spike peptide pools or control peptides (ViraFEST assay). Sequenced sample: CD4+ T cells from blood, cultured in vitro. This TCR derives from a human donor who had recovered from COVID-19. This chain uses TRBV28 with TRBJ2-2, with 10 bases aligning to TRBD2. DNA of the CDR3: TGTGCCATCACGGGGCTAGCGGGAGCTTCGAACACCGGGGAGCTGTTTTTT. This encodes CAITGLAGASNTGELFF.